This T cell receptor beta chain is drawn from a study of CD8+ T cells in alopecia areata. About the study: Each of the treated patients was given oral tofacitinib, 5 to 10 mg twice daily, for moderate-to-severe alopecia areata.

Concerning this clone: At one end, the junction sequence differs from germline, possibly due to a read error.

There are 14 residues in the CDR3. Germline assignment: CDR1 SGHRS and CDR2 YFSETQ. Researchers took lesional scalp punch biopsies and peripheral blood from people who were alopecia areata patients. Sequencing templates came from extracted RNA that was reverse transcribed into cDNA. Sequenced by immunoSEQ multiplex PCR; TCRdb stores in-frame clones only, minus some. The profile shows around 69,000 clones, roughly 61% of them singletons. The V and J genes are TRBV5-1 and TRBJ2-3; 8 bases map to TRBD2. The sample was CD8+ T cells sorted from blood, taken at week 0. This clonotype was sampled from a human donor with alopecia areata. The CDR3 DNA reads as TGCGCCAGCAGCTTCCGGACTAGCACGGATACGCAGTATTTT. Translating gives CASSFRTSTDTQYF.